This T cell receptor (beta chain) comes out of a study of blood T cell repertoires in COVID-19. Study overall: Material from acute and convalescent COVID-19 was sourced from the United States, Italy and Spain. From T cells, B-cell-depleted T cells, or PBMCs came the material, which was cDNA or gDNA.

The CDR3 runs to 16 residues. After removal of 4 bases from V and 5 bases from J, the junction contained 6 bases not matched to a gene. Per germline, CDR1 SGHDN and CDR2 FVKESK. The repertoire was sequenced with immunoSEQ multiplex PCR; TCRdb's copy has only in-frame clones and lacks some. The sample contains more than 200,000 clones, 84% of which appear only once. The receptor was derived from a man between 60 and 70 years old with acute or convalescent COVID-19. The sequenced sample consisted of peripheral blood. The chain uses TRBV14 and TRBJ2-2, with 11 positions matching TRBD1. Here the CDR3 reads CASSLPDRGPTGELFF. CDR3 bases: TGTGCCAGCAGCCTACCGGACAGGGGGCCAACCGGGGAGCTGTTTTTT.